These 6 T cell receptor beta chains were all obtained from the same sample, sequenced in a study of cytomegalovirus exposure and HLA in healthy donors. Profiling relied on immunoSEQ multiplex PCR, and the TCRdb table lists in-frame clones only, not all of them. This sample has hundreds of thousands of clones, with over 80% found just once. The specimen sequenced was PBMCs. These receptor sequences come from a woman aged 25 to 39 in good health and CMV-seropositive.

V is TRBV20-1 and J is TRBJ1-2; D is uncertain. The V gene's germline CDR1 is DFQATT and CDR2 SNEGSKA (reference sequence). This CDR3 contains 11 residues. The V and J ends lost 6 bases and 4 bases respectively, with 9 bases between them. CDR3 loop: CSAGGSYGYTF. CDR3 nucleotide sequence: TGCAGTGCAGGAGGGAGCTATGGCTACACCTTC.

CDR3 sequence: CASSWWDRENNEQFF. DNA of the CDR3: TGTGCCAGCAGCTGGTGGGACAGGGAAAACAATGAGCAGTTCTTC. J is TRBJ2-1 and V is TRBV11-2; 9 bases are a match to TRBD1. Germline V gives CDR1 SGHAT, CDR2 FQNNGV. The CDR3 has 15 amino acids. The J segment lost 5 bases and the V segment lost 4 bases, leaving 6 bases of the junction unmatched. The variable domain in full, completed from reference TRBV11-2 and TRBJ2-1, reads EAGVAQSPRYKIIEKRQSVAFWCNPISGHATLYWYQQILGQGPKLLIQFQNNGVVDDSQLPKDRFSAERLKGVDSTLKIQPAKLEDSAVYLCASSWWDRENNEQFFGPGTRLTVL.

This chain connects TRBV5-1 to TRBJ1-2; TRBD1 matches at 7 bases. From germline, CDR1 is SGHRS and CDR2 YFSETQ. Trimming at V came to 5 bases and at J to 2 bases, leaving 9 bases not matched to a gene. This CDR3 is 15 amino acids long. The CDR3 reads CASRLSSGQNYGYTF. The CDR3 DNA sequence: TGCGCCAGCAGATTGTCGTCGGGACAGAACTATGGCTACACCTTC.

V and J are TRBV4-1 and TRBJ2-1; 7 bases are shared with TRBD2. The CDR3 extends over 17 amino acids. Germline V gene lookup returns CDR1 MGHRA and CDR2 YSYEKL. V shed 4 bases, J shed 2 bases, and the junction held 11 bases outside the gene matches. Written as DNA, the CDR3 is TGCGCCAGCAGCCGATCCCCCAGCGGGGTTACCTACAATGAGCAGTTCTTC. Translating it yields CASSRSPSGVTYNEQFF.

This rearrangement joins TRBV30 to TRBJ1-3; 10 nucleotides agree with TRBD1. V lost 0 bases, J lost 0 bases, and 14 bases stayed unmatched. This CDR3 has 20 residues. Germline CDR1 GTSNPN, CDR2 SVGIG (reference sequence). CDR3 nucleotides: TGTGCCTGGAGTGTACTCCGGGACAGGGGCCGTCACTTCTCTGGAAACACCATATATTTT. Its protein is CAWSVLRDRGRHFSGNTIYF.

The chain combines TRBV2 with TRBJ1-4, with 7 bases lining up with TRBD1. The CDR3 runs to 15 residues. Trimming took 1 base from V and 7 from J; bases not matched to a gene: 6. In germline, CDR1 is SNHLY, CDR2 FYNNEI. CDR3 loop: CASSEGDRDFEKLFF. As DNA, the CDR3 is TGTGCCAGCAGTGAAGGAGACAGGGATTTTGAAAAACTGTTTTTT.